A single sample gave rise to the 3 T cell receptor beta chains below, sequenced in a study of identical twins (dated by TCRdb to about 2016). The method behind the library was 5' RACE. The reads were generated on an Illumina HiSeq 2000. TCRdb trimmed public reads at Q25 via fastp, called clones via MiXCR and kept in-frame beta chains. Each entry merges the rows of one CDR3 protein and shows their most common DNA and genes. The sample yields around 250,000 distinct CDR3 sequences; over 5% were counted once. Of the sample, about 14% falls within the top ten clones. The data also belong to a second study, concerning T cells expressing NK-cell markers.

The sample taken for sequencing was CD8+ T cells sorted from blood. Every receptor here comes from a woman between 18 and 29 years old in good health.

The V call is TRBV4-3, the J call TRBJ1-1; D might be TRBD1 (5 bases). This CDR3 region has 17 residues. V lost 1 base, J lost 1 base, and 16 bases lay in between. CDR1 and CDR2 from the germline V gene are LGHNA and YSLEER. CDR3 sequence reads: CASSQVSGFVGNTEAFF. The CDR3, as DNA: TGCGCCAGCAGCCAAGTATCAGGGTTCGTTGGGAACACTGAAGCTTTCTTT.

In this sample, this clonotype turned up a few times. CDR3 sequence (DNA): TGCGCCAGCAGCTTGGCTACCAGTCGCGAGCAGTACTTC. This encodes CASSLATSREQYF. This rearrangement joins TRBV5-1 to TRBJ2-7; D remains ambiguous. CDR3 length: 13 amino acids. The germline CDR1 and CDR2 sequences are SGHRS and YFSETQ. V was trimmed by 0 bases and J by 6 bases, leaving 10 bases between them.

This clonotype was detected many times. The chain combines TRBV7-9 with TRBJ2-1, with a possible D match to TRBD2 (6 bases). The V end was cut by 7 bases, the J end by 7 bases, with 11 bases between. CDR1 SEHNR and CDR2 FQNEAQ come from the germline V gene (reference sequence). This CDR3 comprises 12 residues. The CDR3 protein is CASTSRGNEQFF. The CDR3 DNA follows: TGTGCCAGCACCTCCCGGGGGAATGAGCAGTTCTTC.